The 5 T cell receptor beta chains given below trace back to one sample, sequenced in a study of regulatory T cells in long-lasting Graves disease. Indicated time point: persistent/refractory GD, antithyroid drugs over 5 years with positive TRAb. Extracted RNA from PBMCs served as the source of the TCR library. With iRepertoire HTBI primers and Arm-PCR of CDR3 regions, TCR beta libraries were built. TCRdb reanalysed the multiplex PCR reads using MiXCR and keeps one entry per CDR3 protein. The sample lists a few hundred thousand distinct CDR3 sequences, 20% to 25% seen once, with around a quarter in the top ten. Sequencing used peripheral blood mononuclear cells (PBMCs), obtained when the disease was refractory, from a patient treated with antithyroid drugs. The source of these receptors is a woman in her forties with Graves disease.

In the case of this clonotype: Possible read error: a much larger clone is one base away. The chain carries TRBV12-3 or TRBV12-4 and TRBJ2-7; D call uncertain. V gave up 1 base and J gave up 0 bases, with 10 bases separating them. The CDR3 has 15 amino acids. In DNA form, the CDR3 reads TGTGCCAGCAGTTTAGGGGTCCCCAGCTCCTACGAGCAGTACTTC. Translated: CASSLGVPSSYEQYF.

This clonotype has a count of ten or more. The chain couples TRBV7-9 to TRBJ1-5, with D uncertain. The CDR3 has 19 residues. Trimming shortened V by 4 bases and J by 0 bases, and 22 bases separated the two germline ends. CDR1 is SEHNR, CDR2 FQNEAQ, per germline (reference sequence). In nucleotides, the CDR3 is TGTGCCAGCAGCTCCCCTGGAGGGCGAGGTGCGTATAGCAATCAGCCCCAGCATTTT. It is translated as CASSSPGGRGAYSNQPQHF.

This clonotype was picked up a small number of times. The chain carries TRBV5-1 and TRBJ2-5; TRBD2 might be the D (5 bases). Germline V gene lookup returns CDR1 SGHRS and CDR2 YFSETQ. The CDR3 covers 14 residues. V shed 5 bases and J shed 4 bases, with 15 bases lying between them. The CDR3 DNA is TGCGCCAGCAGTTCCCCGGGGAAGGCAGAGACCCAGTACTTC. The encoded protein is CASSSPGKAETQYF.

There are many counts of this clonotype. This chain uses TRBV29-1 with TRBJ1-1, with TRBD1 as a possible D gene (5 bases). V was pared by 7 bases and J by 1 base, with 13 bases between. CDR3 length: 13 amino acids. In germline, CDR1 is SQVTM, CDR2 ANQGSEA. The CDR3 region has the DNA TGCAGCGCCCAGGGACCTTCGAACACTGAAGCTTTCTTT. This codes for CSAQGPSNTEAFF.

Notes on this clonotype: It may be a read error: a sequence one base away is much more abundant. The gene calls are TRBV2 and TRBJ2-7; 13 positions agree with TRBD2. The CDR3 totals 16 residues. Germline CDR1 is SNHLY and CDR2 is FYNNEI. This CDR3 reads CAGSSGLAGAPYEQYF. The CDR3 DNA reads TGTGCCGGCAGCTCCGGACTAGCGGGAGCCCCCTACGAGCAGTACTTC. Based on the CDR3 plus reference TRBV2 and TRBJ2-7, the full variable domain is EPEVTQTPSHQVTQMGQEVILRCVPISNHLYFYWYRQILGQKVEFLVSFYNNEISEKSEIFDDQFSVERPDGSNFTLKIRSTKLEDSAMYFCAGSSGLAGAPYEQYFGPGTRLTVT.